This T cell receptor (beta chain) was retrieved from a study of cytomegalovirus exposure and HLA in healthy donors. Study outcomes and limitations: Later, an analysis found that TCR clusters from the first cohort tended to co-occur in the 110 or so validation repertoires. CMV antigen specificity of three CMV-associated chains was confirmed in vitro. Most TCR sequences were uncommon, yet certain public TCRs appeared in many donors. The study put some 160 TCR beta chains on its list as cytomegalovirus-associated.

The germline gives CDR1 KGHSH, CDR2 LQKENI. The CDR3 length is 17 residues. J lost 4 bases, V lost 3 bases, and 10 bases had no gene match. Method: immunoSEQ multiplex PCR; TCRdb's copy keeps in-frame clones and lacks some. The table lists tens of thousands of clones, around 90% of them singletons. As concerns this clone: Its antigen is currently unknown.

V usage is TRBV18 and J usage is TRBJ2-1, with 9 bases fitting TRBD1. The sample consisted of PBMCs. This TCR came from a young man in good health and CMV-seronegative. DNA for the CDR3: TGTGCCAGCTCACCTCCCTCCGGGACAGGGTCATACAATGAGCAGTTCTTC. Translation gives CASSPPSGTGSYNEQFF.